One and the same sample provided the 8 T cell receptor beta chains below, sequenced in a study of blood T cell repertoires in COVID-19 (TCRdb year 2020). The library came from the immunoSEQ multiplex PCR assay. Here the immuneACCESS table is served through TCRdb, limited to in-frame sequences with V and J called. Missing clones are a known gap in these copies; in checked studies unresolved V genes cover under half, and the rest lacks a known reason. This sample has over 140,000 clones in its table, and around 73% of those were observed once. The ten most abundant clones make up roughly 8.9% of the sample. Sequences were obtained from peripheral blood. The receptor set was obtained from a woman aged 45-59 years with active or convalescent COVID-19.

The chain couples TRBV19 to TRBJ1-5, with D possibly being TRBD1 (5 bases). This CDR3 spans 15 amino acids. The V and J ends lost 3 bases and 1 base respectively, with 10 bases between them. CDR1 is LNHDA and CDR2 is SQIVND in the germline V gene (reference sequence). CDR3 DNA: TGTGCCAGTAGTATGAGGCAGGGCAGCAATCAGCCCCAGCATTTT. This gives the protein CASSMRQGSNQPQHF. Combining the CDR3 with reference TRBV19 and TRBJ1-5 gives the whole variable domain DGGITQSPKYLFRKEGQNVTLSCEQNLNHDAMYWYRQDPGQGLRLIYYSQIVNDFQKGDIAEGYSVSREKKESFPLTVTSAQKNPTAFYLCASSMRQGSNQPQHFGDGTRLSIL.

V is TRBV7-8 and J is TRBJ2-7; D may be TRBD1 (6 bases). Trimming stripped 1 base from V and 2 bases from J, with 9 bases between. Per the germline V gene, CDR1 is SGHVS and CDR2 is FQNEAQ. The CDR3 sequence is 14 residues long. The CDR3 spells CASSLVPGAYEQYF. For the CDR3, the DNA is TGTGCCAGCAGCTTAGTTCCAGGGGCCTACGAGCAGTACTTC.

The V and J genes are TRBV27 and TRBJ1-6; no clear D gene. Germline CDR1 and CDR2: MNHEY and SMNVEV (reference sequence). The germline V and J ends were trimmed by 2 bases and 9 bases, with 11 bases remaining between them. The CDR3 extends over 14 amino acids. The CDR3 sequence: CASSLAVIGSPLHF. CDR3 nucleotides: TGTGCCAGCAGTTTAGCTGTGATCGGTTCACCCCTCCACTTT.

The chain combines TRBV7-9 with TRBJ1-2; unclear D gene. The CDR3 contains 13 residues. Germline CDR1 SEHNR, CDR2 FQNEAQ (reference sequence). V lost 1 base, J lost 2 bases, and 5 bases lay in between. CDR3 DNA: TGTGCCAGCAGCTTAGGGCAGAACTATGGCTACACCTTC. As protein: CASSLGQNYGYTF.

The V and J genes are TRBV5-1 and TRBJ1-4, with 11 bases fitting TRBD1. In germline, CDR1 is SGHRS, CDR2 YFSETQ. V lost 4 bases, J lost 8 bases, and 4 bases stayed unmatched. The CDR3 has 14 amino acids. The CDR3 DNA follows: TGCGCCAGCAGCCGGACAGGGGGCCAGGAAAAACTGTTTTTT. Its translation: CASSRTGGQEKLFF.

About this clone: One end of the junction does not line up with germline, which may come from a read error. The chain uses TRBV7-7 and TRBJ2-1; 8 bases are a match to TRBD1. The germline V gene encodes CDR1 SSHAT and CDR2 FNYEAQ (reference sequence). The CDR3 sequence is 13 residues long. As DNA, the CDR3 is TGTGCTAGCAGCTTAGACAGGGGCGATGAGCAGTTCTTC. It encodes CASSLDRGDEQFF. The variable domain in full, with the rest retrieved from reference TRBV7-7 and TRBJ2-1, is GAGVSQSPRYKVTKRGQDVTLRCDPISSHATLYWYQQALGQGPEFLTYFNYEAQPDKSGLPSDRFSAERPEGSISTLTIQRTEQRDSAMYRCASSLDRGDEQFFGPGTRLTVL.

This clone turned up a few times. V gene TRBV6-5 combines with J gene TRBJ1-6, with TRBD1 matching 7 bases. Germline CDR1 is MNHEY and CDR2 is SVGAGI. The CDR3 is 13 residues long. V lost 6 bases, J lost 6 bases, and 2 bases stayed unmatched. The CDR3 loop is CASRTGTNSPLHF. Here the CDR3 DNA reads TGTGCCAGCAGGACAGGGACTAATTCACCCCTCCACTTT.

This clone was seen a single time. J is TRBJ1-1 and V is TRBV23-1; D is unresolved. TRBV23-1 is flagged as an ORF with uncertain function. The CDR3 length is 17 residues. V was cut by 2 bases and J by 0 bases, with 16 bases left in between. The CDR3 nucleotides read TGCGCCAGCAGTCAAGGGCCTAATAGTACAATGAACACTGAAGCTTTCTTT. It yields the protein CASSQGPNSTMNTEAFF.